Below are 24 T cell receptor beta chains sequenced from a single sample in a study of control samples from healthy donors and cancer patients. Method: immunoSEQ multiplex PCR; TCRdb's copy keeps in-frame clones and lacks some. The repertoire has 53,000 or so clones, approximately 86% of them found once; the top ten carry over 12%. The sequencing input was PBMCs. All receptors derive from a man between 60 and 75 years old with head and neck cancer.

The V gene is TRBV21-1, the J gene TRBJ2-2; the D call of TRBD1 is as the table states it, not checked on the DNA. TRBV21-1 is a pseudogene. CDR3 size: 17 residues. This chain's CDR3 is CASSPPGQGAETGELFF. The CDR3 DNA sequence: TGTGCCAGCAGTCCCCCGGGACAGGGGGCCGAAACCGGGGAGCTGTTTTTT.

This clone appeared a single time. The rearrangement joins TRBV28 to TRBJ2-3, with 8 bases aligning to TRBD2. The CDR3 loop spans 14 amino acids. Germline assignment: CDR1 MDHEN and CDR2 SYDVKM. The V and J ends lost 8 bases and 5 bases, in that order; junction bases with no gene match: 9. The CDR3 DNA follows: TGTGCCAGCTTTGGCGGGGGGAACATAGATACGCAGTATTTT. Amino acids: CASFGGGNIDTQYF.

This chain connects TRBV5-6 to TRBJ1-2, with a weak D call TRBD1 (6 bases). This CDR3 is built from 15 residues. Germline CDR1 is SGHDT and CDR2 is YYEEEE. Trimming left V 2 bases short and J 6 bases short, with 17 bases between. The CDR3 reads CASSFGGRNVDGYTF. The CDR3 coding sequence is TGTGCCAGCAGCTTCGGGGGGCGTAATGTTGATGGCTACACCTTC.

This chain joins TRBV7-2 and TRBJ1-2; 8 bases are shared with TRBD1. Losses at the gene ends were 5 bases for V and 4 bases for J; bases not matched to a gene: 6. Germline values: CDR1 SGHTA, CDR2 FQGNSA. The length of the CDR3 is 14 residues. CDR3 coding DNA: TGTGCCAGCAGCACAGGGGGGAGTGGCTATGGCTACACCTTC. Translated, it gives CASSTGGSGYGYTF. Looking up the rest from reference TRBV7-2 and TRBJ1-2 gives the full variable domain: GAGVSQSPSNKVTEKGKDVELRCDPISGHTALYWYRQSLGQGLEFLIYFQGNSAPDKSGLPSDRFSAERTGGSVSTLTIQRTQQEDSAVYLCASSTGGSGYGYTFGSGTRLTVV.

In this sample, this clone turned up once. This CDR3 is also generated by other DNA sequences in the sample. The chain recombines TRBV2 with TRBJ2-5; D gene unclear. V was cut by 8 bases and J by 2 bases, with 6 bases left in between. This CDR3 is 11 amino acids long. The germline V gene has CDR1 SNHLY and CDR2 FYNNEI. The chain's CDR3 is CASSIQETQYF. In nucleotides, the CDR3 is TGTGCCAGCTCCATTCAAGAGACCCAGTACTTC.

The CDR3 protein is CASSSGSGTVNTGELFF. The DNA for the CDR3 is TGCGCCAGCAGCTCAGGTTCCGGGACAGTGAACACCGGGGAGCTGTTTTTT. The chain has TRBV5-1 and TRBJ2-2; 7 bases agree with TRBD1. Germline CDR1 reads SGHRS; CDR2 reads YFSETQ. J was trimmed by 1 base and V by 3 bases; bases with no gene match: 9. The CDR3 covers 17 residues.

Only a few counts were recorded for this clone. The CDR3 region is CASSSLSGTGGEQYF. CDR3 nucleotides: TGTGCCAGCAGCTCCCTATCCGGGACAGGAGGCGAGCAGTACTTC. V is TRBV11-2 and J is TRBJ2-7; TRBD1 matches at 8 bases. The V gene end was trimmed by 4 bases and the J gene end by 6 bases; junction bases not matched to a gene: 11. The CDR3 extends over 15 amino acids. CDR1 and CDR2 (germline): SGHAT, FQNNGV.

The chain combines TRBV19 with TRBJ2-7; D gene uncertain. Germline V gene lookup returns CDR1 LNHDA and CDR2 SQIVND (reference sequence). Trimming removed 8 bases at V and 2 bases at J, with 13 bases between. CDR3 size: 13 residues. DNA for the CDR3: TGTGCCAGTTCCCCACTGGGTGCCTACGAGCAGTACTTC. This sequence encodes CASSPLGAYEQYF.

This chain connects TRBV20-1 to TRBJ1-1; TRBD1 matches at 8 bases. Germline-derived CDR1 and CDR2 are DFQATT and SNEGSKA (reference sequence). CDR3 length: 15 residues. Unmatched junction bases numbered 8, after V lost 4 bases and J lost 1 base. CDR3: CSATDRGVGNTEAFF. The CDR3 nucleotides read TGCAGTGCTACTGACAGGGGAGTGGGGAACACTGAAGCTTTCTTT.

V usage is TRBV3-1 (or the pseudogene TRBV3-2) and J usage is TRBJ2-3; 15 bases align to TRBD2. This CDR3 is built from 17 residues. Per the germline V gene, CDR1 is LGHDT and CDR2 is YNNKEL (reference sequence). V shed 1 base, J shed 9 bases, and the junction held 8 bases outside the gene matches. Written as DNA, the CDR3 is TGTGCCAGCAGCCAAGTTGGACTAGCGGGGGGGCAAGGAACGCAGTATTTT. Translating gives CASSQVGLAGGQGTQYF.

The V call is TRBV5-1, the J call TRBJ2-3, with 9 bases matching TRBD2. The germline V gene has CDR1 SGHRS and CDR2 YFSETQ. CDR3 size: 15 residues. Losses at the gene ends were 0 bases for V and 7 bases for J; bases not matched to a gene: 6. CDR3 sequence: CASSLDGTSINTQYF. CDR3 bases: TGCGCCAGCAGCTTGGACGGGACTAGCATAAATACGCAGTATTTT.

This clone has only a few counts. This rearrangement joins TRBV7-2 to TRBJ2-2; 8 bases match TRBD1. The germline V gene has CDR1 SGHTA and CDR2 FQGNSA. Germline trimming cut 0 bases from V and 6 bases from J; bases unmatched to any gene: 0. This CDR3 has 14 amino acids. CDR3 protein: CASSLATGAGELFF. The CDR3 DNA follows: TGTGCCAGCAGCTTAGCGACAGGGGCCGGGGAGCTGTTTTTT.

J is TRBJ2-7 and V is TRBV6-5; maybe TRBD1 (7 bases). CDR3 length: 15 amino acids. Germline V gives CDR1 MNHEY, CDR2 SVGAGI. Trimming removed 7 bases from V and 2 bases from J, with 18 bases in between. The CDR3 region is CASTDPSGGTYEQYF. DNA for the CDR3: TGTGCCAGCACCGACCCCTCAGGGGGGACCTACGAGCAGTACTTC.

The chain employs TRBV6-2 or TRBV6-3 and TRBJ1-4; D is ambiguous. CDR1 MNHEY and CDR2 SVGEGT come from the germline V gene. Trimming removed 0 bases from V and 4 bases from J, with 12 bases in between. CDR3 size: 16 residues. CDR3 sequence: CASSYSFEGGNEKLFF. As DNA, the CDR3 is TGTGCCAGCAGTTACTCCTTTGAGGGCGGTAATGAAAAACTGTTTTTT.

This chain joins TRBV23-1 and TRBJ2-3, with D tentatively TRBD1 or TRBD2 (5 bases each). TRBV23-1 has ORF status, its function being uncertain. The CDR3 spans 18 residues. Trimming removed 1 base from V and 0 bases from J, with 17 bases in between. The CDR3 coding sequence is TGCGCCAGCAGTCAATGGGGATGTAGGGGACGCAGCACAGATACGCAGTATTTT. Translated, it gives CASSQWGCRGRSTDTQYF.

The chain carries TRBV11-3 and TRBJ1-3; a possible D gene is TRBD1 (6 bases). The V and J ends lost 6 bases and 4 bases respectively, with 16 bases between them. Looked up from germline, CDR1 is SGHNT and CDR2 is YENEEA. The CDR3 spans 15 residues. This chain's CDR3 is CASRPVQGPGNTIYF. The CDR3 DNA reads TGTGCCAGCAGACCCGTCCAGGGGCCGGGAAACACCATATATTTT. The variable domain in full, with the rest retrieved from reference TRBV11-3 and TRBJ1-3, is EAGVVQSPRYKIIEKKQPVAFWCNPISGHNTLYWYLQNLGQGPELLIRYENEEAVDDSQLPKDRFSAERLKGVDSTLKIQPAELGDSAVYLCASRPVQGPGNTIYFGEGSWLTVV.

The CDR3 DNA follows: TGTGCCAGTAGTATACCAAATGAGCAGTTCTTC. This gives the protein CASSIPNEQFF. This chain connects TRBV19 to TRBJ2-1; no reliable D call. CDR1 LNHDA and CDR2 SQIVND come from the germline V gene (reference sequence). Trimming shortened V by 2 bases and J by 7 bases, and 3 bases separated the two germline ends. The length of the CDR3 is 11 residues.

The V call is TRBV3-1 (or the pseudogene TRBV3-2), the J call TRBJ2-5, with 9 bases identical to TRBD2. Per germline, CDR1 LGHDT and CDR2 YNNKEL (reference sequence). The CDR3 covers 16 residues. The junction had 9 bases not matched to a gene; V was cut back by 5 bases and J by 2 bases. CDR3 protein: CASSGPLTSGQETQYF. CDR3 in DNA: TGTGCCAGCAGCGGGCCTTTGACTAGCGGACAAGAGACCCAGTACTTC.

The chain joins TRBV7-2 to TRBJ2-5, with a possible D match to TRBD1 (5 bases). CDR1 is SGHTA, CDR2 FQGNSA, per germline. The CDR3 runs 15 residues. Trimming pared 1 base from V and 0 bases from J, leaving 9 bases between. CDR3 sequence: CASSLVPGYQETQYF. In nucleotides, the CDR3 is TGTGCCAGCAGCTTAGTTCCAGGGTACCAAGAGACCCAGTACTTC.

This clone is a singleton in its sample. V is TRBV24-1 and J is TRBJ2-7, with D perhaps assigned TRBD1 or TRBD2 (5 bases each). The CDR3 spans 12 residues. Trimming pared 3 bases from V and 4 bases from J, leaving 6 bases between. The V gene's germline CDR1 is KGHDR and CDR2 SFDVKD. The chain's CDR3 is CATSDEGYEQYF. The DNA for the CDR3 is TGTGCCACCAGTGATGAGGGGTACGAGCAGTACTTC.

V gene TRBV7-2 combines with J gene TRBJ2-5, with D possibly called TRBD1 or TRBD2 (5 bases each). Germline V lookup: CDR1 SGHTA, CDR2 FQGNSA. Trimming removed 2 bases at V and 3 bases at J, with 7 bases between. This CDR3 comprises 13 residues. CDR3 in amino acids: CASSLRGEETQYF. CDR3 bases: TGTGCCAGCAGCTTACGAGGGGAAGAGACCCAGTACTTC.

This clone was seen a single time. The rearrangement links TRBV5-1 to TRBJ2-2, with D possibly TRBD1 on 5 matching bases. The germline V gene encodes CDR1 SGHRS and CDR2 YFSETQ. This CDR3 has 16 residues. V lost 0 bases to trimming and J lost 0 bases, with 9 bases between them. The CDR3 region has the DNA TGCGCCAGCAGCTTGGGGGGCAGATCGAACACCGGGGAGCTGTTTTTT. As protein: CASSLGGRSNTGELFF.

This chain connects TRBV28 to TRBJ2-7; TRBD1 matches 7 bases. Unmatched junction bases numbered 7, after V lost 5 bases and J lost 0 bases. The germline gives CDR1 MDHEN, CDR2 SYDVKM. This CDR3 contains 15 residues. The CDR3 protein is CASSLRAGGSYEQYF. Here the CDR3 DNA reads TGTGCCAGCAGTCTACGTGCAGGGGGCTCCTACGAGCAGTACTTC.

This rearrangement joins TRBV9 to TRBJ1-1, with unresolved D. Deletions cut 0 bases from V and 3 bases from J, with 6 bases between. The CDR3 spans 13 residues. CDR1 and CDR2 from the germline V gene are SGDLS and YYNGEE. The CDR3: CASSVAPDTEAFF. CDR3 coding DNA: TGTGCCAGCAGCGTAGCTCCGGACACTGAAGCTTTCTTT. The full variable domain, in which reference TRBV9 and TRBJ1-1 provide the parts outside the CDR3, is DSGVTQTPKHLITATGQRVTLRCSPRSGDLSVYWYQQSLDQGLQFLIQYYNGEERAKGNILERFSAQQFPDLHSELNLSSLELGDSALYFCASSVAPDTEAFFGQGTRLTVV.